Listed here are 16 T cell receptor beta chains from one sample, sequenced in a study of metastatic and nonmetastatic thyroid tumors. Treatment of any kind had been given to no patient before thyroid surgery. Through MiXCR, TCRdb re-clonotyped the PCR reads. The repertoire includes 15,000 or so clones, roughly 32% of them detected once, and roughly 7% sits in the top ten. Sequenced material: tumor tissue. These receptors were taken from a female donor with papillary thyroid cancer or a benign thyroid nodule (not recorded which). Some clones in this sample may be carry-over from other donors' samples.

This clone has ten or more counts. The chain combines TRBV20-1 with TRBJ2-1; D call uncertain. CDR1 and CDR2 from the germline V gene are DFQATT and SNEGSKA (reference sequence). The germline V and J ends were trimmed by 3 bases and 6 bases, with 15 bases remaining between them. The CDR3 length is 14 residues. The CDR3 spells CSASLPSRLNEQFF. CDR3 DNA: TGCAGTGCTAGTCTCCCCAGTAGACTCAATGAGCAGTTCTTC.

This clone has just one count. The CDR3 DNA reads TGTGCCAGCAGCTACGGGACAGGGGTGGCCTACGAGCAGTACTTC. It is translated as CASSYGTGVAYEQYF. This chain uses TRBV7-2 with TRBJ2-7; 10 nucleotides agree with TRBD1. The CDR3 totals 15 residues. V lost 4 bases to trimming and J lost 2 bases; unmatched junction nucleotides: 5. CDR1 SGHTA and CDR2 FQGNSA come from the germline V gene.

A single count supports this clone. This chain uses TRBV7-2 with TRBJ2-7, with unresolved D. Trimming pared 1 base from V and 0 bases from J, leaving 4 bases between. The CDR3 covers 13 residues. Germline loops: CDR1 SGHTA, CDR2 FQGNSA. The CDR3 bases are TGTGCCAGCAGCTTAGGACACTCCTACGAGCAGTACTTC. It specifies CASSLGHSYEQYF.

The genes are TRBV5-1 and TRBJ1-6, with TRBD1 matching over 7 bases. There are 15 residues in the CDR3. With V trimmed by 3 bases and J by 5 bases, 5 bases remained unmatched. CDR1 is SGHRS, CDR2 YFSETQ, per germline. The CDR3, as DNA: TGCGCCAGCAGCTGGAGGGACAGCCATAATTCACCCCTCCACTTT. It codes for CASSWRDSHNSPLHF.

The genes are TRBV20-1 and TRBJ1-5; D call uncertain. V was clipped by 2 bases and J by 0 bases, with 8 bases between them. There are 14 residues in the CDR3. Germline V gives CDR1 DFQATT, CDR2 SNEGSKA (reference sequence). The CDR3 DNA sequence: TGCAGTGCTAGATCCGGGAATAGCAATCAGCCCCAGCATTTT. Translated, it gives CSARSGNSNQPQHF.

The rearrangement links TRBV4-1 to TRBJ2-7, with 8 bases lining up with TRBD1. Trimming cost V 1 base and J 3 bases; bases outside gene matches: 5. Germline values: CDR1 MGHRA, CDR2 YSYEKL. This CDR3 contains 15 residues. The CDR3 region has the DNA TGCGCCAGCAGCCAAGTTTTGACAGGGGTCTACGAGCAGTACTTC. Residues: CASSQVLTGVYEQYF.

This clone has more than one count but fewer than ten. This chain joins TRBV28 and TRBJ1-1; weak D call: TRBD1 (5 bases). The germline V gene has CDR1 MDHEN and CDR2 SYDVKM. V gave up 5 bases and J gave up 8 bases, with 9 bases separating them. This CDR3 is built from 11 residues. CDR3 amino acids: CASSPTEEAFF. DNA for the CDR3: TGTGCCAGCAGTCCGACAGAGGAAGCTTTCTTT.

The gene calls are TRBV28 and TRBJ2-2; 9 bases fit TRBD2. V trimming: 0 bases; J trimming: 1 base; junction bases outside the gene matches: 0. The CDR3 is made up of 16 amino acids. From germline, CDR1 is MDHEN and CDR2 SYDVKM. The CDR3 DNA sequence: TGTGCCAGCAGTTTATGGACTAGCGGGAACACCGGGGAGCTGTTTTTT. It codes for CASSLWTSGNTGELFF.

The chain links TRBV11-2 to TRBJ1-5, with D unresolved. Germline loops: CDR1 SGHAT, CDR2 FQNNGV. CDR3 length equals 13 residues. V lost 5 bases and J 5 bases, leaving 10 bases between the germline ends. This CDR3 reads CASSLRRDQPQHF. CDR3 sequence (DNA): TGTGCCAGCAGCCTAAGGAGGGATCAGCCCCAGCATTTT. The full variable domain, with the rest looked up from reference TRBV11-2 and TRBJ1-5, is EAGVAQSPRYKIIEKRQSVAFWCNPISGHATLYWYQQILGQGPKLLIQFQNNGVVDDSQLPKDRFSAERLKGVDSTLKIQPAKLEDSAVYLCASSLRRDQPQHFGDGTRLSIL.

There are many counts of this clone. The chain has TRBV6-1 and TRBJ2-7; 8 bases map to TRBD1. Germline CDR1 MNHNS, CDR2 SASEGT. The trim removed 5 bases at V and 5 bases at J, leaving 8 bases unmatched. The CDR3 contains 14 residues. The CDR3 bases are TGTGCCAGCAGTCCTTTGGACAGGGTAAACGAGCAGTACTTC. Its protein product is CASSPLDRVNEQYF.

This clone showed up many times. This may be a read error: a much more frequent sequence differs by one nucleotide. The chain employs TRBV5-6 and TRBJ2-3; 9 positions match TRBD2. V lost 4 bases to trimming and J lost 6 bases; unmatched junction nucleotides: 12. Germline lookup yields CDR1 SGHDT and CDR2 YYEEEE. CDR3 size: 16 residues. CDR3 amino acids: CASSITRGGAGDTQYF. CDR3 nucleotides: TGTGCCAGCAGCATAACTCGCGGGGGGGCAGGGGATACGCAGTATTTT.

Sample share makes this clone medium-sized (0.01 to 0.1%). The chain recombines TRBV7-3 with TRBJ2-6, with TRBD2 as a possible D gene (6 bases). CDR1 is SGHTA, CDR2 FQGTGA, per germline. Trimming removed 1 base at V and 2 bases at J, with 6 bases between. The CDR3 is 15 residues long. CDR3 sequence reads: CASSLREAGANVLTF. Here the CDR3 DNA reads TGTGCCAGCAGCTTAAGGGAGGCTGGGGCCAACGTCCTGACTTTC. Looking up the rest from reference TRBV7-3 and TRBJ2-6 gives the full variable domain: GAGVSQTPSNKVTEKGKYVELRCDPISGHTALYWYRQSLGQGPEFLIYFQGTGAADDSGLPNDRFFAVRPEGSVSTLKIQRTERGDSAVYLCASSLREAGANVLTFGAGSRLTVL.

Relative to its sample, this clone is medium-sized. J is TRBJ2-5 and V is TRBV6-1, with TRBD2 matching over 12 bases. CDR3 length: 18 amino acids. V was pared by 4 bases and J by 5 bases, with 14 bases of the junction left unmatched. Germline assignment: CDR1 MNHNS and CDR2 SASEGT. This CDR3 reads CASSATTRGLAGGETQYF. CDR3 in DNA: TGTGCCAGCAGTGCTACAACAAGGGGACTAGCGGGTGGGGAGACCCAGTACTTC.

Regarding this clone: The junction departs from the called germline gene at one end, perhaps through a read error. The CDR3 DNA reads as TGTGTCAGCAGTTACGGGGGGGCGACAACCCCAAACACTGAAGCTTTCTTT. It encodes CVSSYGGATTPNTEAFF. The genes are TRBV6-4 and TRBJ1-1, with a tentative D call TRBD1 (6 bases). CDR3 length: 17 amino acids. Germline CDR1 MRHNA, CDR2 SNTAGT.

Of note for this clone: The junction differs from germline at one of its ends, possibly a read error. The J gene is TRBJ2-3, the V gene TRBV10-3, with 12 bases that match TRBD2. The CDR3 loop spans 18 amino acids. CDR1 ENHRY and CDR2 SYGVKD come from the germline V gene. The chain's CDR3 is CATSEGGLAGFSTDTQYF. CDR3 DNA sequence: TGTGCCACCAGTGAGGGAGGACTAGCGGGATTTAGCACAGATACGCAGTATTTT.

This clone occurred a few times. The chain recombines TRBV12-3 or TRBV12-4 with TRBJ2-7, with 12 bases identical to TRBD2. The CDR3 runs 14 residues. Losses at the gene ends were 2 bases for V and 4 bases for J; bases not matched to a gene: 0. CDR3 region: CASSLLAGGYEQYF. The CDR3 bases are TGTGCCAGCAGTTTACTAGCGGGAGGGTACGAGCAGTACTTC.